This T cell receptor beta chain was recorded in a study of graft-versus-host responses after intestinal transplantation. Study information: Every recipient underwent anti-thymocyte globulin induction, then tacrolimus and steroids for 3 to 4 years.

This clone was seen a few times. Using immunoSEQ multiplex PCR, the repertoire was profiled, and TCRdb retains in-frame clones only, with some absent. The sample consists of some 69,000 clones, 92% of them appearing once. Germline V CDR1 and CDR2: LNHDA, SQIVND (reference sequence). The length of the CDR3 is 14 residues. Between the trimmed V and J ends, which lost 1 base and 1 base, there was a span of 7 bases. Samples of marrow taken after transplant originated at the posterior iliac crest or some other site. Here the sequenced sample was bone marrow, taken 734 days after intestinal transplantation. The rearrangement links TRBV19 to TRBJ1-2, with a tentative D call TRBD1 (5 bases). This clonotype was sampled from a human patient who received an intestinal transplant, so some T cells may come from the graft donor. The CDR3 spells CASSIGQFNYGYTF. The CDR3 DNA reads as TGTGCCAGTAGTATAGGACAGTTTAACTATGGCTACACCTTC.